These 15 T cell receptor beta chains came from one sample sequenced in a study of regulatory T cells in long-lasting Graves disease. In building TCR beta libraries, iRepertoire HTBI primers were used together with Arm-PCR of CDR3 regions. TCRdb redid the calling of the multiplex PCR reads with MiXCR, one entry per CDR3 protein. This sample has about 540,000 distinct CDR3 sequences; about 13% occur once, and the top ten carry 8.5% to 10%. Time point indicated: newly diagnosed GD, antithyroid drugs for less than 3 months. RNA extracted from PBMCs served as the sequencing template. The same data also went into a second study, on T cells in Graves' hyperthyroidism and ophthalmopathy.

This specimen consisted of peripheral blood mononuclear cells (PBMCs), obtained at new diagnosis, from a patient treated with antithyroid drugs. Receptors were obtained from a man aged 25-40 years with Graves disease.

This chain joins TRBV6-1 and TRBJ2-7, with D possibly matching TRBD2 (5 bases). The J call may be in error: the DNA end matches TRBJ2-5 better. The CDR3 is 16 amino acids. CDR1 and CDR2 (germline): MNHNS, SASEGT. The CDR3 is CASSEGERNTQETQYF. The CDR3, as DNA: TGTGCCAGCAGTGAAGGGGAGCGCAACACCCAAGAGACCCAGTACTTC.

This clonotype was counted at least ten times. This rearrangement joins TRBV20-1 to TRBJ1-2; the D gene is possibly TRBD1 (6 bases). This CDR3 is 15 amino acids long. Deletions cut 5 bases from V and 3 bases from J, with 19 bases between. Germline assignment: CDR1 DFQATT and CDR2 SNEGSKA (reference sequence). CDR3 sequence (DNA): TGCAGTGCTGCGGGGGCTAACAGGGAGTACTATGGCTACACCTTC. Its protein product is CSAAGANREYYGYTF.

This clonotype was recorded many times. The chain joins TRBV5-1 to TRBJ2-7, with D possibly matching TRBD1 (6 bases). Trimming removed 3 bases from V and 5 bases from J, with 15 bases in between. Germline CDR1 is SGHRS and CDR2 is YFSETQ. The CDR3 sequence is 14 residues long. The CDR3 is CASSSQIHRDEQYF. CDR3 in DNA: TGCGCCAGCAGCTCCCAAATTCACAGGGACGAGCAGTACTTC.

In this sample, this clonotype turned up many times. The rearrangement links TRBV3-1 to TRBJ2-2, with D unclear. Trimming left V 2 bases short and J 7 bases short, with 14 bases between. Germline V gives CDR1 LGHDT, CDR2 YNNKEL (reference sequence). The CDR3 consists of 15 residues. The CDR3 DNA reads TGTGCCAGCAGCCAAAGAGAGAGTTTAGGCGGGGAGCTGTTTTTT. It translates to CASSQRESLGGELFF. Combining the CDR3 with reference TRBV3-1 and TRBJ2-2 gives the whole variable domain DTAVSQTPKYLVTQMGNDKSIKCEQNLGHDTMYWYKQDSKKFLKIMFSYNNKELIINETVPNRFSPKSPDKAHLNLHINSLELGDSAVYFCASSQRESLGGELFFGEGSRLTVL.

CDR3 coding DNA: TGCGCCAGCAGCCAAGGCCGTGATGCAAATGAGCAGTTCTTC. Its translation is CASSQGRDANEQFF. The rearrangement links TRBV4-1 to TRBJ2-1; D gene uncertain. In germline, CDR1 is MGHRA, CDR2 YSYEKL. Trimming removed 1 base at V and 7 bases at J, with 11 bases between. The CDR3 contains 14 residues.

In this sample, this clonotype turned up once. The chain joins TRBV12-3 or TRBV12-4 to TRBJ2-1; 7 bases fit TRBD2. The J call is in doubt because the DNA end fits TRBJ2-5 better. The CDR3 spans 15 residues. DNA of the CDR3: TGTGCCAGCAGTTTATTGGGGGGAGGGCGAGGGACCCAGTACTTC. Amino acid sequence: CASSLLGGGRGTQYF.

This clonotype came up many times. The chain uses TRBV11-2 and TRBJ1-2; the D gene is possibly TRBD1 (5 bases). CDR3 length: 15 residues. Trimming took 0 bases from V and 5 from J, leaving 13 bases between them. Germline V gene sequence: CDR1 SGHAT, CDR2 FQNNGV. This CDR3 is CASSLDLGTEYGYTF. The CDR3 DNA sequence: TGTGCCAGCAGCTTAGATCTAGGGACGGAGTATGGCTACACCTTC.

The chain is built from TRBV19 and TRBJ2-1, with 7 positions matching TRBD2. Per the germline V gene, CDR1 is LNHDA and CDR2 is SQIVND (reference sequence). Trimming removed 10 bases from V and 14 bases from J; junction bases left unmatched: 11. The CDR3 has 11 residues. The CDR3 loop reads CANTGGSLEFF. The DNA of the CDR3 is TGTGCCAATACAGGCGGGAGTTTGGAGTTCTTC.

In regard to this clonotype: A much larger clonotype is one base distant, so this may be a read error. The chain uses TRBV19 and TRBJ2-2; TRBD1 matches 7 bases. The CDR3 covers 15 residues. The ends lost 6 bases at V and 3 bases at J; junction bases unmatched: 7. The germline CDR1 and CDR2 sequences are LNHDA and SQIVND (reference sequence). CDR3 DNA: TGTGCCAGTAGACGGACAGGAACGGACACCGGGGAGCTGTTTTTT. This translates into CASRRTGTDTGELFF. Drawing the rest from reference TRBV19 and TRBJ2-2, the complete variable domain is DGGITQSPKYLFRKEGQNVTLSCEQNLNHDAMYWYRQDPGQGLRLIYYSQIVNDFQKGDIAEGYSVSREKKESFPLTVTSAQKNPTAFYLCASRRTGTDTGELFFGEGSRLTVL.

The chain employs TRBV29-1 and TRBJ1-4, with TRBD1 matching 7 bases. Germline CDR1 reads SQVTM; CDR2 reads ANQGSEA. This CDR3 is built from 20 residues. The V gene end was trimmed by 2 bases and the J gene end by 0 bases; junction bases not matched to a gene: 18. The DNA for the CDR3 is TGCAGCGTTGAATTTAGTGACAGGGAGGGGATTGTTGCAACTAATGAAAAACTGTTTTTT. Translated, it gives CSVEFSDREGIVATNEKLFF. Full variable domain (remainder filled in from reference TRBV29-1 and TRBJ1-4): SAVISQKPSRDICQRGTSLTIQCQVDSQVTMMFWYRQQPGQSLTLIATANQGSEATYESGFVIDKFPISRPNLTFSTLTVSNMSPEDSSIYLCSVEFSDREGIVATNEKLFFGSGTQLSVL.

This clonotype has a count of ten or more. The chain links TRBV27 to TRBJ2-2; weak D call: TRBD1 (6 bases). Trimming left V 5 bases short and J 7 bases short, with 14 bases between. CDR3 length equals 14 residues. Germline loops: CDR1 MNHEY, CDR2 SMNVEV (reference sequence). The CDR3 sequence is CASSLTGLNGELFF. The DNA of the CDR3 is TGTGCCAGCAGTCTGACAGGACTTAACGGGGAGCTGTTTTTT.

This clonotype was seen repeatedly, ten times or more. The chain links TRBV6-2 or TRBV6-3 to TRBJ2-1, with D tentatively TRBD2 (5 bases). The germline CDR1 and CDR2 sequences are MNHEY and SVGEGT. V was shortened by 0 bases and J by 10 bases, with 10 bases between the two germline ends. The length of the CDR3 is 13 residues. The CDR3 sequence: CASSYSVRAEQFF. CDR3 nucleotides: TGTGCCAGCAGTTACTCCGTGAGGGCAGAGCAGTTCTTC.

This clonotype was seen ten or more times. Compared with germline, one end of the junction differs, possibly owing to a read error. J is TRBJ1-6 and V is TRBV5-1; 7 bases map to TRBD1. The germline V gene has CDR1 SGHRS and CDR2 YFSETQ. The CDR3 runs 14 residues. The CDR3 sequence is CASSSGTANSPLHF. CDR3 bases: TGTGCCAGCAGTTCCGGGACAGCAAATTCACCCCTCCACTTT.

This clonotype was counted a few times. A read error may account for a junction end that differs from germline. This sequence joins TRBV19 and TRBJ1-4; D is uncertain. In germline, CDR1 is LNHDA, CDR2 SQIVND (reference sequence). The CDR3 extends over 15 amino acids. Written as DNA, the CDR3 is TGTGTCAGTAGTAGAAGCGGAAGGAGAGCTGAAAAACTGTTTTTT. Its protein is CVSSRSGRRAEKLFF.

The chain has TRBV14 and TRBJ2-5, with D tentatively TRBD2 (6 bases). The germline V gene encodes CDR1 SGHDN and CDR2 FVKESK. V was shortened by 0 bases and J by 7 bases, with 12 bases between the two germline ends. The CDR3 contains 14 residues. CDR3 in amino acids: CASSQEPGTGTQYF. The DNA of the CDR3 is TGTGCCAGCAGCCAAGAACCGGGGACTGGGACCCAGTACTTC.